The entry below gives a single TCR beta chain sequence along with its context. Its target is not known. PCR was performed using 60 Vbeta and 13 Jbeta primers. The data were produced by immunoSEQ multiplex PCR, yet TCRdb's version contains in-frame clones alone and is incomplete. Of a few hundred thousand clones listed, around 80% are singletons. These data come from a study of cytomegalovirus exposure and HLA in healthy donors. Germline CDR1 and CDR2: MNHEY and SVGAGI. This CDR3 comprises 15 residues. The junction had 5 bases not matched to a gene; V was cut back by 7 bases and J by 0 bases. The study, taken as a whole, reports: The later analysis indicated that the majority of CMV-associated TCR beta chains appeared HLA-restricted. In a later analysis, TCR association rates varied by HLA locus: DRB1 most, HLA-C fewest. Across donors, most TCRs were seen rarely, yet some public ones were widespread. When a later analysis was performed, an Asian-associated ancestry cluster reportedly had fewer N-insertions than the approximately 690-donor mean.

The chain combines TRBV6-5 with TRBJ2-5; 10 bases line up with TRBD2. The sequenced material came from PBMCs. This clonotype was sampled from a girl aged 2 to 10 in good health and CMV-seronegative. CDR3 coding DNA: TGTGCCAGCATTACCCTAGCGGGGGACCAAGAGACCCAGTACTTC. It codes for CASITLAGDQETQYF.